The following is a T cell receptor beta chain sequence with its context. Its target is unknown. The record originates from a study of cytomegalovirus exposure and HLA in healthy donors. Findings of the study overall: CMV serostatus alone was available as immune exposure information.

Germline V lookup: CDR1 WSHSY, CDR2 SAAADI. The CDR3 spans 14 residues. V lost 8 bases to trimming and J lost 4 bases, with 15 bases between them. The study ran its PCR with 60 Vbeta and 13 Jbeta primers. TCRdb's copy holds only in-frame clones and misses some; the assay was immunoSEQ multiplex PCR. The sample consists of some 200,000 clones, 70% to 85% of them appearing once. This sequence was found in a boy between 2 and 10 years old in good health and CMV-seronegative. Material: PBMCs. The gene calls are TRBV10-2 and TRBJ1-5; the D is unclear. The DNA of the CDR3 is TGCGCCAGCGCCCCTACTTTCGATAATCAGCCCCAGCATTTT. Translating it yields CASAPTFDNQPQHF.